This note documents a single TCR beta chain sequence. Germline values: CDR1 MDHEN, CDR2 SYDVKM. CDR3 length equals 13 residues. V gave up 6 bases and J gave up 7 bases; unmatched junction bases: 6. In the original processing: Estimation of nucleated cell counts was performed using reference gene primer amplification. TCRdb's copy holds only in-frame clones and misses some; the assay was immunoSEQ multiplex PCR. The D gene and trimming were derived from the DNA, and the V and J assignments and clone size from that table. Altogether 75,000 to 95,000 clones are present, 87% being singletons, with the ten largest covering about 1.2%. The data stem from a study of blood T cell repertoires in COVID-19. Whole-study context: Sample material is recorded as cDNA or gDNA derived from T cells, B-cell-depleted T cells, or PBMCs.

The TCR comes from a human donor in a cohort sampled during active COVID-19. The V gene is TRBV28, the J gene TRBJ2-4, with 7 bases identical to TRBD1. The sample was peripheral blood. CDR3 sequence: CASSLRQGNIQYF. CDR3 nucleotides: TGTGCCAGCAGCCTGAGACAGGGCAACATTCAGTACTTC.